These T cell receptor beta chains were read from a single sample in a study of shared clonotypes between healthy human individuals. Assay: immunoSEQ multiplex PCR; the TCRdb copy retains only in-frame clones and omits some. The sample has about 800,000 clones, about 96% seen once. The sample was naive CD8+ T cells sorted from blood. The source is a man aged 25 to 40 in good health. Both conserved end residues are part of each CDR3. D genes are given only for firm matches. The listing skips clone size in some rows; elsewhere it reads once, few, many or a size class.

V: TRBV18; J: TRBJ2-5; size: NA; D: TRBD1; DNA: TGTGCCAGCTCACCACTGACAGGGGGCGCGGTGAGTCGGGAGACCCAGTACTTC; CDR3: CASSPLTGGAVSRETQYF
V: TRBV2; J: TRBJ2-1; size: NA; D: TRBD2; DNA: TGTGCCAGCAGTTCCGGAACTTTCATAGCGGGAGAAGGTGACAATGAGCAGTTCTTC; CDR3: CASSSGTFIAGEGDNEQFF
V: TRBV7-3; J: TRBJ2-7; size: NA; D: NA; DNA: TGTGCCAGCCACGAGCAGTACTTC; CDR3: CASHEQYF
V: TRBV5-6; J: TRBJ2-7; size: once; D: TRBD2; DNA: TGTGCCAGCAGAAAGCGGGAGGGCGTCTACGAGCAGTACTTC; CDR3: CASRKREGVYEQYF
V: TRBV9; J: TRBJ2-7; size: NA; D: NA; DNA: TGTGCCAGCAGTGAGGACGGCAGCTCCTACGAGCAGTACTTC; CDR3: CASSEDGSSYEQYF
V: TRBV7-9; J: TRBJ1-3; size: NA; D: NA; DNA: TGTGCCAGCAGCTTAGCAACCTCTGGAAACACCATATATTTT; CDR3: CASSLATSGNTIYF
V: TRBV5-1; J: TRBJ2-1; size: once; D: NA; DNA: TGCGCCAGCAGCTTGCAGGTAGGGGCGTACAATGAGCAGTTCTTC; CDR3: CASSLQVGAYNEQFF
V: TRBV28; J: TRBJ1-5; size: NA; D: NA; DNA: TGTGCCAGCAGCACACTAGGGCAAATTCAGCCCCAGCATTTT; CDR3: CASSTLGQIQPQHF
V: TRBV28; J: TRBJ2-1; size: NA; D: TRBD2; DNA: TGTGCCAGCAGCCCAGCGGGACTCTACTACAATGAGCAGTTCTTC; CDR3: CASSPAGLYYNEQFF
V: TRBV6-5; J: TRBJ2-2; size: NA; D: NA; DNA: TGTGCCAGCAGTTATGGCCTGAACACCGGGGAGCTGTTTTTT; CDR3: CASSYGLNTGELFF
V: TRBV15; J: TRBJ2-7; size: NA; D: TRBD1; DNA: TGTGCCACCAGCTCAAGCACAGGGGACTACGAGCAGTACTTC; CDR3: CATSSSTGDYEQYF
V: TRBV18; J: TRBJ2-1; size: NA; D: NA; DNA: TGTGCCAGCTCACCGGATGGCCGGGGGTACAATGAGCAGTTCTTC; CDR3: CASSPDGRGYNEQFF
V: TRBV5-1; J: TRBJ1-4; size: NA; D: TRBD1; DNA: TGCGCCAGCAGCCTCAGAGGGGACAGAAGTAATGAAAAACTGTTTTTT; CDR3: CASSLRGDRSNEKLFF
V: TRBV4-1; J: TRBJ2-5; size: NA; D: TRBD1; DNA: TGCGCCAGCAGCCGCCCCCCCCAGGGGGCCCAAGAGACCCAGTACTTC; CDR3: CASSRPPQGAQETQYF
V: TRBV6-6; J: TRBJ2-7; size: once; D: TRBD1; DNA: TGTGCCAGCAGTGAGGACAGGGGGTACGAGCAGTACTTC; CDR3: CASSEDRGYEQYF
V: TRBV7-6; J: TRBJ2-7; size: NA; D: TRBD1; DNA: TGTGCCAGCAGCGAATACGGACAGGGGTATTTGGTCTACGAGCAGTACTTC; CDR3: CASSEYGQGYLVYEQYF
V: TRBV27; J: TRBJ2-1; size: NA; D: TRBD2; DNA: TGTGCCAGCAAGGGACTAGCGGGAGATTTGGATGAGCAGTTCTTC; CDR3: CASKGLAGDLDEQFF
V: TRBV7-9; J: TRBJ1-1; size: NA; D: NA; DNA: TGTGCCAGCAGCAACCGACAGACGAACACTGAAGCTTTCTTT; CDR3: CASSNRQTNTEAFF
V: TRBV4-2; J: TRBJ2-1; size: NA; D: TRBD2; DNA: TGTGCCAGCAGCCATACGGCTAGCGGGAACAATGAGCAGTTCTTC; CDR3: CASSHTASGNNEQFF
V: TRBV7-6; J: TRBJ2-7; size: few; D: TRBD2; DNA: TGTGCCAGCAGCTTAGAACTAGCGGAACTCTACGAGCAGTACTTC; CDR3: CASSLELAELYEQYF
V: TRBV28; J: TRBJ1-1; size: NA; D: NA; DNA: TGTGCCAGCAGTTTATGGTCCCGCCGTGACAGGAACACTGAAGCTTTCTTT; CDR3: CASSLWSRRDRNTEAFF
V: TRBV15; J: TRBJ2-7; size: NA; D: NA; DNA: TGTGCCACCAGCATAGGGCAGGATTACGAGCAGTACTTC; CDR3: CATSIGQDYEQYF
V: TRBV5-5; J: TRBJ2-7; size: NA; D: NA; DNA: TGTGCCAGCAGCCCACAGAACTCCTACGAGCAGTACTTC; CDR3: CASSPQNSYEQYF
V: TRBV10-3; J: TRBJ2-2; size: NA; D: TRBD2; DNA: TGTGCCATCAGTGAGCCCCGGGAGGCGGCCGGGGAGCTGTTTTTT; CDR3: CAISEPREAAGELFF
V: TRBV11-3; J: TRBJ1-1; size: NA; D: NA; DNA: TGTGCCAGCAGCTTAGAGGGGGGCTCGAACACTGAAGCTTTCTTT; CDR3: CASSLEGGSNTEAFF
V: TRBV11-3; J: TRBJ2-7; size: NA; D: NA; DNA: TGTGCCAGCAGCTCCGGGACCCTAGGCGAGCAGTACTTC; CDR3: CASSSGTLGEQYF
V: TRBV27; J: TRBJ2-5; size: NA; D: NA; DNA: TGTGCCAGCAGTTTTGGGACTGGACGTAGTGAGACCCAGTACTTC; CDR3: CASSFGTGRSETQYF
V: TRBV27; J: TRBJ2-1; size: NA; D: TRBD2; DNA: TGTGCCAGCGCGACGGGAGGCTACAATGAGCAGTTCTTC; CDR3: CASATGGYNEQFF
V: TRBV5-1; J: TRBJ2-1; size: NA; D: TRBD2; DNA: TGCGCCAGCAGCAGACCAGCGGGAGGGTCGGGGGATGAGCAGTTCTTC; CDR3: CASSRPAGGSGDEQFF
V: TRBV5-4; J: TRBJ2-7; size: NA; D: TRBD2; DNA: TGTGCCAGCAGCTTACGGGAGGGCTATAACGAGCAGTACTTC; CDR3: CASSLREGYNEQYF
V: TRBV7-6; J: TRBJ1-5; size: NA; D: NA; DNA: TGTGCCAGCAGCCCCATGTCGGGGGCCCAGCCCCAGCATTTT; CDR3: CASSPMSGAQPQHF
V: TRBV7-2; J: TRBJ2-1; size: NA; D: NA; DNA: TGTGCCAGCAGCTTAACTAGGGATGGCAGGGGTGGGGATGAGCAGTTCTTC; CDR3: CASSLTRDGRGGDEQFF
V: TRBV27; J: TRBJ1-4; size: NA; D: NA; DNA: TGTGCCAGCAGTTCAGCGGCAGGGGATGCAACTAATGAAAAACTGTTTTTT; CDR3: CASSSAAGDATNEKLFF
V: TRBV25-1; J: TRBJ1-2; size: NA; D: NA; DNA: TGTGCCAGCAGCCAACAACGAACGGGAGGCTACACCTTC; CDR3: CASSQQRTGGYTF
V: TRBV5-1; J: TRBJ2-7; size: NA; D: NA; DNA: TGCGCCAGCAGCTTGGACCCCGGGTCCTACGATTCGAGGTACTTC; CDR3: CASSLDPGSYDSRYF
V: TRBV9; J: TRBJ1-1; size: NA; D: TRBD1; DNA: TGTGCCAGCAGCGTAGTCCGGCAGGGGGCCGAAGCTTTCTTT; CDR3: CASSVVRQGAEAFF